Listed below are T cell receptor beta chains from one sample, sequenced in a study of blood T cell repertoires in COVID-19. Assay used: immunoSEQ multiplex PCR; TCRdb lists only in-frame clones, some missing. The data hold 100,000 to 150,000 clones, with more than 60% observed a single time. Sequencing was carried out using peripheral blood. The source of these receptors is a woman aged 70-85 years with acute or convalescent COVID-19. Each CDR3 is given with its conserved first and last residue. The D gene is left open where the match is weak. Clone size is stated in some rows and not others, as once, few, many or a class when expanded.

d_gene	j_gene	v_gene	abundance	CDR3aa	CDR3nt
TRBD1	TRBJ2-7	TRBV12-3/TRBV12-4	-	CASTRDRAHEQYF	TGTGCCAGCACCAGGGACAGGGCCCACGAGCAGTACTTC
TRBD1	TRBJ1-5	TRBV15	-	CATSKGTGVIQPQHF	TGTGCCACCAGCAAAGGGACAGGGGTGATTCAGCCCCAGCATTTT
TRBD1	TRBJ2-7	TRBV5-1	-	CASSKLQGTYEQYF	TGCGCCAGCAGCAAACTACAGGGGACCTACGAGCAGTACTTC
TRBD1	TRBJ2-3	TRBV6-5	-	CASSYSRGRTDTQYF	TGTGCCAGCAGTTACTCCAGGGGGCGCACAGATACGCAGTATTTT
-	TRBJ1-5	TRBV6-2/TRBV6-3	-	CASSSPRSLWGNQPQHF	TGTGCCAGCAGTAGCCCCAGGTCCCTTTGGGGCAATCAGCCCCAGCATTTT
TRBD1	TRBJ1-2	TRBV19	-	CASSTRQGLNYGYTF	TGTGCCAGTAGTACCAGACAGGGCCTGAACTATGGCTACACCTTC
TRBD2	TRBJ2-2	TRBV2	-	CASHPREGHGELFF	TGTGCCAGCCACCCGCGGGAGGGCCACGGGGAGCTGTTTTTT
TRBD1	TRBJ1-2	TRBV5-5	-	CASRPNTGQHGYTF	TGTGCCAGCAGACCTAATACGGGACAGCATGGCTACACCTTC
TRBD1	TRBJ1-6	TRBV5-1	once	CASSEQGVAYNSPLHF	TGCGCCAGCTCCGAACAGGGGGTGGCCTATAATTCACCCCTCCACTTT
-	TRBJ2-7	TRBV4-1	-	CASSQPRGPYEQYF	TGCGCCAGCAGCCAACCTAGGGGTCCCTACGAGCAGTACTTC
-	TRBJ2-4	TRBV29-1	-	CSVGGVGGAKNIQYF	TGCAGCGTTGGCGGGGTGGGTGGGGCCAAAAACATTCAGTACTTC
TRBD1	TRBJ2-7	TRBV7-8	-	CASSLQGQVNSYEQYF	TGTGCCAGCAGCTTACAGGGACAGGTGAATTCCTACGAGCAGTACTTC
-	TRBJ1-6	TRBV25-1	-	CASSELGPGGALHF	TGTGCCAGCAGTGAATTGGGACCCGGAGGGGCCCTCCACTTT
TRBD2	TRBJ2-3	TRBV12-5	once	CASAKLAGGLVDTQYF	TGTGCTAGTGCAAAGCTAGCGGGAGGCCTGGTGGATACGCAGTATTTT
TRBD1	TRBJ1-6	TRBV7-2	-	CASSLVGDRRSPLHF	TGTGCCAGCAGCTTAGTCGGGGACAGGAGGTCACCCCTCCACTTT
-	TRBJ1-1	TRBV18	-	CASSPPTSKGTEAFF	TGTGCCAGCTCACCACCAACGTCAAAGGGGACTGAAGCTTTCTTT
TRBD1	TRBJ1-2	TRBV6-4	-	CASRPRGQDLYGYTF	TGTGCCAGCAGGCCCAGGGGACAGGATCTCTACGGCTACACCTTC
TRBD2	TRBJ2-2	TRBV6-1	-	CASSDHLSGRNTGELFF	TGTGCCAGCAGTGACCACCTTAGCGGGAGGAACACCGGGGAGCTGTTTTTT
-	TRBJ1-6	TRBV27	-	CASRGGNSPLHF	TGTGCCAGCAGGGGGGGTAATTCACCCCTCCACTTT
-	TRBJ1-2	TRBV3-1/TRBV3-2	once	CASSQSQNYGYTF	TGTGCCAGCAGCCAATCACAGAACTATGGCTACACCTTC
-	TRBJ1-6	TRBV2	-	CASSEQNNSPLHF	TGTGCCAGCAGTGAACAGAATAATTCACCCCTCCACTTT
-	TRBJ1-2	TRBV6-5	once	CASRDTGFNGYTF	TGTGCCAGCAGAGATACAGGGTTCAATGGCTACACCTTC
TRBD1	TRBJ1-5	TRBV29-1	-	CSVAGGGNQPQHF	TGCAGCGTCGCAGGGGGCGGCAATCAGCCCCAGCATTTT
TRBD2	TRBJ2-4	TRBV11-2	-	CASSLGTSVNIQYF	TGTGCCAGCAGCTTGGGGACTAGCGTGAACATTCAGTACTTC
-	TRBJ2-5	TRBV7-3	-	CASSRGTEETQYF	TGTGCCAGCAGCCGCGGGACAGAAGAGACCCAGTACTTC
-	TRBJ1-3	TRBV6-5	-	CASSYGASGNTIYF	TGTGCCAGCAGTTACGGGGCTTCCGGAAACACCATATATTTT
-	TRBJ1-4	TRBV5-1	-	CASSLLGQPNEKLFF	TGCGCCAGCAGCCTTCTCGGACAGCCTAATGAAAAACTGTTTTTT
TRBD2	TRBJ2-2	TRBV11-2	-	CASSLISGAGELFF	TGTGCCAGCAGCTTGATTAGCGGGGCGGGGGAGCTGTTTTTT
-	TRBJ2-3	TRBV12-3/TRBV12-4	-	CASSFSPDTQYF	TGTGCCAGCAGTTTTAGTCCGGATACGCAGTATTTT
-	TRBJ1-5	TRBV20-1	-	CGGGSNQPQHF	TGCGGGGGGGGTAGCAATCAGCCCCAGCATTTT
TRBD2	TRBJ2-1	TRBV7-2	-	CASSRLAETYNEQFF	TGTGCCAGCAGTCGACTAGCGGAAACGTACAATGAGCAGTTCTTC
-	TRBJ1-5	TRBV28	-	CASSISDRINQPQHF	TGTGCCAGCAGTATATCCGACAGGATCAATCAGCCCCAGCATTTT
-	TRBJ2-7	TRBV11-2	-	CASSPLRAARHYEQYF	TGTGCCAGCAGCCCCCTGAGGGCCGCTCGTCACTACGAGCAGTACTTC
TRBD1	TRBJ1-5	TRBV28	once	CASSTDRDNQPQHF	TGTGCCAGCAGTACGGACAGGGACAATCAGCCCCAGCATTTT
-	TRBJ1-1	TRBV5-6	-	CASSFRDTEAFF	TGTGCCAGCAGCTTTCGGGACACTGAAGCTTTCTTT
-	TRBJ1-2	TRBV7-2	-	CASSSRQSFYGYTF	TGTGCCAGCAGCTCCCGACAGAGTTTCTATGGCTACACCTTC
TRBD1	TRBJ2-1	TRBV19	-	CASSMWGQGVYEQFF	TGTGCCAGTAGTATGTGGGGACAGGGGGTGTATGAGCAGTTCTTC
TRBD2	TRBJ2-3	TRBV5-1	-	CASSLGDPSGTSGRTDTQYF	TGCGCCAGCAGCTTGGGGGACCCCTCCGGGACTAGCGGTCGCACAGATACGCAGTATTTT